The clone carrying this T cell receptor (beta chain) was detected ten times or more. Antigen unknown. This sample is part of a study of identical twins. Overall study findings and caveats: Invariant MAIT and iNKT cells are populations that could partly confound zero-insertion analyses. Within monozygotic twins, out-of-frame TCR alpha sharing was underestimated by the models.

Healthy Caucasians provided all donations. A universal primer site was added by template switching, and unique molecular identifiers were carried by the cDNA. From the 5' RACE reads, TCRdb called clonotypes with MiXCR, one entry per CDR3 protein. The table includes approximately 680,000 distinct CDR3 sequences, 7% to 7.5% detected once. The germline gives CDR1 MNHEY, CDR2 SVGAGI. Trimming left V 2 bases short and J 1 base short, with 9 bases between. This CDR3 is 14 amino acids long. This same sample was also taken into another study, of yellow fever vaccine responses in identical twins.

The clonotype originates from a woman under 30 in good health. Sequenced input: PBMCs. This chain connects TRBV6-5 to TRBJ2-7; tentative D call: TRBD2 (5 bases). The CDR3 bases are TGTGCCAGCAGTTACCTGCCGGGGTCCTACGAGCAGTACTTC. Translated: CASSYLPGSYEQYF.